This TCR beta chain was captured in a study of shared clonotypes between healthy human individuals. Study background: Used for every donor were three CD4 naive, three CD4 memory, two CD8 naive and one CD8 memory plate. Study-wide findings and caveats: What naive subsets generally showed was a larger estimated richness than memory subsets showed. Shared across a few donors were around 5% of the naive CD4 clonotypes. Researchers sampled only blood; tissue repertoires likely differ.

Germline CDR1 and CDR2: SGHRS and YFSETQ. The CDR3 is 14 residues long. Trimming stripped 1 base from V and 3 bases from J, with 10 bases between. Sequenced by immunoSEQ multiplex PCR; TCRdb stores in-frame clones only, minus some. This sample has 1,400,000 or so clones, with approximately 98.5% found just once. This clone is a singleton in its sample. Its matching antigen is unknown. The sequenced sample consisted of naive CD4+ T cells sorted from blood. The subset: CD45RA+ positively selected. The source of this sequence is a man aged 30 to 39 in good health. The chain uses TRBV5-1 and TRBJ1-1; D might be TRBD1 (6 bases). The CDR3 loop is CASSLRGDDTEAFF. CDR3 sequence (DNA): TGCGCCAGCAGCTTGAGGGGGGATGACACTGAAGCTTTCTTT.